The 28 T cell receptor beta chains below come from one sample, sequenced in a study of CXCR3-negative and CXCR3-positive naive CD8 T cells. TRB cDNA libraries were made by UMI-labeled 5' RACE. From the 5' RACE reads, TCRdb lists one entry per CDR3 protein and no DNA. Its table lists around 60,000 distinct CDR3 sequences. No antigen has been assigned to these receptors. Overall study findings and caveats: Compared with CXCR3-negative naive cells, CXCR3-positive naive cells showed more hydrophobic TRB CDR3s.

Specimen: naive CXCR3+ CD8+ T cells from blood. Subset given: CD45RO-CCR7+CD27+CD95- naive CD8+ T cells expressing CXCR3 (TNR3+). These receptors all stem from a human donor in good health. Some clones in this sample may be carry-over from other donors' samples.

The chain carries TRBV6-2 or TRBV6-3 and TRBJ2-7. The CDR3 runs 14 residues. CDR1 is MNHEY, CDR2 SVGEGT, per germline. The CDR3: CASSPTLPAYEQYF.

The rearrangement links TRBV27 to TRBJ1-5. Germline V lookup: CDR1 MNHEY, CDR2 SMNVEV (reference sequence). This CDR3 has 12 amino acids. CDR3 sequence reads: CASSGRNQPQHF.

The chain is built from TRBV14 and TRBJ2-2; there is no DNA to check the TCRdb D call of TRBD2. The CDR3 runs 16 residues. Germline assignment: CDR1 SGHDN and CDR2 FVKESK. This chain's CDR3 is CASSDTSGGNTGELFF.

The CDR3 loop reads CSARNSDRTNTEAFF. The chain joins TRBV20-1 to TRBJ1-1; TCRdb's D call of TRBD1 is untestable without DNA. Germline assignment: CDR1 DFQATT and CDR2 SNEGSKA (reference sequence). The CDR3 loop spans 15 amino acids.

The chain joins TRBV15 to TRBJ2-3; as DNA is missing, the TRBD2 call by TCRdb cannot be tested. Germline-derived CDR1 and CDR2 are LNHNV and YYDKDF (reference sequence). The CDR3 extends over 18 amino acids. This CDR3 reads CATSRDLSGGPDTDTQYF.

The CDR3 protein is CSVEADTGELFF. V and J are TRBV29-1 and TRBJ2-2. This CDR3 region has 12 residues. Germline values: CDR1 SQVTM, CDR2 ANQGSEA.

This chain connects TRBV25-1 to TRBJ2-1; the TCRdb D gene call, TRBD2, has no DNA to confirm it. Germline V CDR1 and CDR2: MGHDK, SYGVNS. The CDR3 has 14 amino acids. CDR3 in amino acids: CASSASGGSNEQFF.

V is TRBV27 and J is TRBJ1-2; the D gene TCRdb calls, TRBD1, cannot be checked with no DNA. The CDR3 has 13 amino acids. Per germline, CDR1 MNHEY and CDR2 SMNVEV (reference sequence). The CDR3 sequence is CASSLGGGLGYTF.

The genes are TRBV6-4 and TRBJ2-3; without DNA, the TCRdb call of TRBD2 cannot be checked. From germline, CDR1 is MRHNA and CDR2 SNTAGT. CDR3 length equals 14 residues. CDR3 protein: CASSDTSGTDTQYF.

J is TRBJ2-3 and V is TRBV6-5. Germline V CDR1 and CDR2: MNHEY, SVGAGI. This CDR3 has 11 amino acids. This CDR3 is CASSSADTQYF.

The chain links TRBV18 to TRBJ1-2. The CDR3 is 13 residues long. The germline V gene encodes CDR1 KGHSH and CDR2 LQKENI. The CDR3 here is CASSPEGNFGYTF.

The V call is TRBV4-2, the J call TRBJ2-2. The CDR3 contains 18 residues. In germline, CDR1 is LGHNA, CDR2 YNFKEQ. The CDR3 protein is CASSQDTVTVLNTGELFF.

The CDR3: CASSQDRPVNSYNEQFF. V and J are TRBV4-3 and TRBJ2-1. This CDR3 contains 17 residues. Germline loops: CDR1 LGHNA, CDR2 YSLEER.

The genes are TRBV4-3 and TRBJ1-1; TCRdb selects TRBD1, and the lack of DNA leaves this call unchecked. The germline V gene has CDR1 LGHNA and CDR2 YSLEER. CDR3 length: 15 residues. CDR3 sequence reads: CASSQDRQGSLEAFF.

The chain links TRBV7-6 to TRBJ1-1; with no DNA, the TCRdb D assignment of TRBD1 cannot be verified. There are 13 residues in the CDR3. Germline loops: CDR1 SGHVS, CDR2 FNYEAQ. CDR3 amino acids: CASSLDLRDEAFF.

V usage is TRBV7-6 and J usage is TRBJ1-5; TCRdb picks TRBD1, but there is no DNA to check that call. Germline V gene sequence: CDR1 SGHVS, CDR2 FNYEAQ. The CDR3 extends over 15 amino acids. The CDR3 spells CASSTTTGGGQPQHF.

CDR3 sequence reads: CASSPPTFVITDTQYF. The V and J genes are TRBV18 and TRBJ2-3. The germline gives CDR1 KGHSH, CDR2 LQKENI. This CDR3 is built from 16 residues. Complete variable domain (other parts from reference TRBV18 and TRBJ2-3): NAGVMQNPRHLVRRRGQEARLRCSPMKGHSHVYWYRQLPEEGLKFMVYLQKENIIDESGMPKERFSAEFPKEGPSILRIQQVVRGDSAAYFCASSPPTFVITDTQYFGPGTRLTVL.

This chain links TRBV7-6 with TRBJ2-5. Per germline, CDR1 SGHVS and CDR2 FNYEAQ. The CDR3 has 13 residues. CDR3: CASSLEQGETQYF. Full variable domain (outside the CDR3, taken from reference TRBV7-6 and TRBJ2-5): GAGVSQSPRYKVTKRGQDVALRCDPISGHVSLYWYRQALGQGPEFLTYFNYEAQQDKSGLPNDRFSAERPEGSISTLTIQRTEQRDSAMYRCASSLEQGETQYFGPGTRLLVL.

The J gene is TRBJ2-5, the V gene TRBV6-1; TCRdb's D call, TRBD1, is unchecked because there is no DNA. CDR3 length: 18 amino acids. Germline V CDR1 and CDR2: MNHNS, SASEGT. This CDR3 reads CASSDKASVRGFLETQYF.

The chain joins TRBV29-1 to TRBJ2-2. CDR3 length equals 13 residues. The V gene's germline CDR1 is SQVTM and CDR2 ANQGSEA. CDR3 loop: CSVDGVRAGELFF.

V and J are TRBV29-1 and TRBJ2-7; absent DNA, TCRdb's TRBD1 call cannot be checked. Germline lookup yields CDR1 SQVTM and CDR2 ANQGSEA. This CDR3 region has 15 residues. CDR3 protein: CSVEDIGGSSYEQYF.

The V and J genes are TRBV6-5 and TRBJ2-2; the TCRdb call, TRBD1, lacks DNA for checking. There are 14 residues in the CDR3. The germline V gene encodes CDR1 MNHEY and CDR2 SVGAGI. The CDR3: CASSYTGNTGELFF.

This chain links TRBV10-3 with TRBJ2-3; TCRdb picks TRBD1, but there is no DNA to check that call. This CDR3 is built from 16 residues. Germline assignment: CDR1 ENHRY and CDR2 SYGVKD. CDR3 in amino acids: CAISPPEAGGLNTQYF.

V gene TRBV7-8 combines with J gene TRBJ1-2; TCRdb calls TRBD1, which cannot be checked without DNA. This CDR3 comprises 12 residues. Germline CDR1 is SGHVS and CDR2 is FQNEAQ. This CDR3 is CASSPGNYGYTF.

The V and J genes are TRBV7-6 and TRBJ2-1; TCRdb gives TRBD1 as the D gene, but with no DNA this cannot be confirmed. The germline V gene has CDR1 SGHVS and CDR2 FNYEAQ. The CDR3 spans 16 residues. CDR3 protein: CASSNPLGTGNNEQFF.

The rearrangement links TRBV20-1 to TRBJ2-1. Germline CDR1 reads DFQATT; CDR2 reads SNEGSKA (reference sequence). CDR3 size: 15 residues. The CDR3: CSARTDVSSYNEQFF.

The rearrangement links TRBV7-6 to TRBJ2-7; TCRdb names TRBD1, which stays unverified in the absence of DNA. Germline V gene lookup returns CDR1 SGHVS and CDR2 FNYEAQ. CDR3 length equals 15 residues. The CDR3 sequence is CASSLKSRGQGEQYF.

The V and J genes are TRBV19 and TRBJ2-7. The CDR3 contains 14 residues. CDR1 is LNHDA, CDR2 SQIVND, per germline (reference sequence). This CDR3 reads CASSIGRDSYEQYF.